This record looks at one T cell receptor beta chain sequence and its context. This sample is part of a study of T cells in Graves' hyperthyroidism and ophthalmopathy. PBMCs were sourced from less than 13 ml fresh peripheral blood. V dropped 3 bases and J dropped 3 bases, with 7 bases sitting between them. In germline, CDR1 is SGHNT, CDR2 YYREEE (reference sequence). This CDR3 contains 13 residues. Amplified TCR beta CDR3 regions came from RNA transcripts. With the HTBI primer set, the TCR CDR3 went through a first round of RT-PCR. MiXCR, applied by TCRdb to the multiplex PCR reads, yields one record per CDR3 protein. The sample has around 700,000 distinct CDR3 sequences; roughly a sixth are singletons.

The rearrangement links TRBV5-4 to TRBJ2-1; unclear D gene. Material: blood. This TCR was recovered from a woman aged 45-59 years with Graves' hyperthyroidism that later progressed to Graves' ophthalmopathy. In nucleotides, the CDR3 is TGTGCCAGCAGCTCCCGAGACTACAATGAGCAGTTCTTC. Amino acids: CASSSRDYNEQFF.